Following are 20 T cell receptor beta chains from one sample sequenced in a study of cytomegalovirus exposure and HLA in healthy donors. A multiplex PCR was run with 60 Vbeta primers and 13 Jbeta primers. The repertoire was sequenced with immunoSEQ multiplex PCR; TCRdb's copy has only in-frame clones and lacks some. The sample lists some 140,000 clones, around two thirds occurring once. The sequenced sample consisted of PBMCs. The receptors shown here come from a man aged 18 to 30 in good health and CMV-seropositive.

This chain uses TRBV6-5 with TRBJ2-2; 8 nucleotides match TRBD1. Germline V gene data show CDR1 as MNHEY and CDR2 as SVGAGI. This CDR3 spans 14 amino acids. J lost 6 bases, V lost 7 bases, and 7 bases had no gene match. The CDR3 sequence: CASTPQGAAGELFF. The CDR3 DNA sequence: TGTGCCAGCACTCCCCAGGGGGCGGCCGGGGAGCTGTTTTTT.

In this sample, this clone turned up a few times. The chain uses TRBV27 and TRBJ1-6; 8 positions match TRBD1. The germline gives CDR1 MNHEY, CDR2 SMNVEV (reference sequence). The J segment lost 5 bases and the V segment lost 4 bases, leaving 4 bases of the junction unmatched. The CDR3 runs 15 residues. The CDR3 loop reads CASSYRQGNNSPLHF. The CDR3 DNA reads TGTGCCAGCAGTTACCGACAGGGGAATAATTCACCCCTCCACTTT.

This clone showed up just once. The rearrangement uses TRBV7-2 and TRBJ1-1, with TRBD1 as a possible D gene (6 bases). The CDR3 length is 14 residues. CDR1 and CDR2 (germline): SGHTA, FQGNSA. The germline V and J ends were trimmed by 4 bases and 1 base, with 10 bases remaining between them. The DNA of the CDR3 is TGTGCCAGCAGCTCCTGGGGGCCGAACACTGAAGCTTTCTTT. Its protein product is CASSSWGPNTEAFF. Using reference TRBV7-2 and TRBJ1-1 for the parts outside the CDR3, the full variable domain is GAGVSQSPSNKVTEKGKDVELRCDPISGHTALYWYRQSLGQGLEFLIYFQGNSAPDKSGLPSDRFSAERTGGSVSTLTIQRTQQEDSAVYLCASSSWGPNTEAFFGQGTRLTVV.

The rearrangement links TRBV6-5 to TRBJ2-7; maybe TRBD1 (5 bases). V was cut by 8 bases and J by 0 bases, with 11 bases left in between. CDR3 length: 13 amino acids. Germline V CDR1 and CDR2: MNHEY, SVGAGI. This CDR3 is CASQKGFSYEQYF. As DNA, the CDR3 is TGTGCCAGCCAAAAGGGGTTCTCCTACGAGCAGTACTTC.

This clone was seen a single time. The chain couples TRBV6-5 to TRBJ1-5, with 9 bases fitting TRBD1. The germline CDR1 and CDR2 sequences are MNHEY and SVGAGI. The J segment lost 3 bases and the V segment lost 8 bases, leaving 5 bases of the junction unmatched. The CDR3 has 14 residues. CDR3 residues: CASSTGGVNQPQHF. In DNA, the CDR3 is TGTGCCAGCTCGACAGGGGGGGTCAATCAGCCCCAGCATTTT.

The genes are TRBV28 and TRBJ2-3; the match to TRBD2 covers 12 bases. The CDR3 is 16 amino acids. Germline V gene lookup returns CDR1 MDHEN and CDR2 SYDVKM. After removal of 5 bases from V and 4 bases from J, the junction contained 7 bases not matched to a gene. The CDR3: CASSLMGLAGSDTQYF. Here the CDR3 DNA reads TGTGCCAGCAGTCTAATGGGACTAGCGGGCTCAGATACGCAGTATTTT. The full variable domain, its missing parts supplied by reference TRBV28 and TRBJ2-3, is DVKVTQSSRYLVKRTGEKVFLECVQDMDHENMFWYRQDPGLGLRLIYFSYDVKMKEKGDIPEGYSVSREKKERFSLILESASTNQTSMYLCASSLMGLAGSDTQYFGPGTRLTVL.

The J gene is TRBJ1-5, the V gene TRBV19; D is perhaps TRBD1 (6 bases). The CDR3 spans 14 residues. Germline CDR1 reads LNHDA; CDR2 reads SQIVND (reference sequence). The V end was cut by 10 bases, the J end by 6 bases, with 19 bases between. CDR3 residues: CATTTDSRAQPQHF. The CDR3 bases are TGTGCCACCACCACGGACAGTCGGGCTCAGCCCCAGCATTTT.

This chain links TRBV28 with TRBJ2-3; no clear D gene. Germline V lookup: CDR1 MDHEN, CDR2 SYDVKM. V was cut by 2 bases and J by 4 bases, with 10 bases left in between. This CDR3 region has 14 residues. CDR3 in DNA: TGTGCCAGCAGTTTAGGAGAGATCCCAGATACGCAGTATTTT. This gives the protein CASSLGEIPDTQYF. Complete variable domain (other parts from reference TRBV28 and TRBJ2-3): DVKVTQSSRYLVKRTGEKVFLECVQDMDHENMFWYRQDPGLGLRLIYFSYDVKMKEKGDIPEGYSVSREKKERFSLILESASTNQTSMYLCASSLGEIPDTQYFGPGTRLTVL.

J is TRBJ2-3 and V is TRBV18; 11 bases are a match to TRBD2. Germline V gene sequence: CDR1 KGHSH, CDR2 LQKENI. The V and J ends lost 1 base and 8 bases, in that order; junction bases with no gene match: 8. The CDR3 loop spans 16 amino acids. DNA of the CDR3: TGTGCCAGCTCACCACAGACGACTAGCGGGGCGGCTACGCAGTATTTT. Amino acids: CASSPQTTSGAATQYF.

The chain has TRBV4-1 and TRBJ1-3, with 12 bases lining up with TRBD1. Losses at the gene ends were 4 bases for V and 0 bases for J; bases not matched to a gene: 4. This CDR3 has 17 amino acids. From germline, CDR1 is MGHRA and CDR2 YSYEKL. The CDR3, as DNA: TGCGCCAGCAGCCGGGGACAGGGGGCTTTCTCTGGAAACACCATATATTTT. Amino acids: CASSRGQGAFSGNTIYF.

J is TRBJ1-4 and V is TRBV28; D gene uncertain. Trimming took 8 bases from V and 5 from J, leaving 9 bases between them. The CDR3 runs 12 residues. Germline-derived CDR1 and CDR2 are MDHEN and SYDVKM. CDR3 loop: CASGLANEKLFF. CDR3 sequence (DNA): TGTGCCAGCGGATTAGCGAATGAAAAACTGTTTTTT. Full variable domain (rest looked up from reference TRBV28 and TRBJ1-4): DVKVTQSSRYLVKRTGEKVFLECVQDMDHENMFWYRQDPGLGLRLIYFSYDVKMKEKGDIPEGYSVSREKKERFSLILESASTNQTSMYLCASGLANEKLFFGSGTQLSVL.

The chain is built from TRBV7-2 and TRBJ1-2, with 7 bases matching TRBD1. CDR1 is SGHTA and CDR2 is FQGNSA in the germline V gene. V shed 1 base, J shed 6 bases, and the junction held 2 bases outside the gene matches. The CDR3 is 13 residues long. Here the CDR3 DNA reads TGTGCCAGCAGCTTAGGCACAGGGGATGGCTACACCTTC. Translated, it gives CASSLGTGDGYTF. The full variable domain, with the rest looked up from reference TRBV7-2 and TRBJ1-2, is GAGVSQSPSNKVTEKGKDVELRCDPISGHTALYWYRQSLGQGLEFLIYFQGNSAPDKSGLPSDRFSAERTGGSVSTLTIQRTQQEDSAVYLCASSLGTGDGYTFGSGTRLTVV.

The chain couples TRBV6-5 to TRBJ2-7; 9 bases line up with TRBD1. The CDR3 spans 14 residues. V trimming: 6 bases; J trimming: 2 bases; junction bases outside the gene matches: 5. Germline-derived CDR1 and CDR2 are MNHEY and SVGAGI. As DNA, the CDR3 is TGTGCCAGCAGAGTGGACAGGGGACCCTACGAGCAGTACTTC. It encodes CASRVDRGPYEQYF.

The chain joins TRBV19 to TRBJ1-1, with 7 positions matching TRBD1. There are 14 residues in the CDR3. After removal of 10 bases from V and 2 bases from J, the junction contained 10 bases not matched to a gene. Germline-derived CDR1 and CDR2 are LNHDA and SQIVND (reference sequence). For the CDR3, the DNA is TGTGCCACCGCTGGGGGACAGCTCAACACTGAAGCTTTCTTT. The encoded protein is CATAGGQLNTEAFF.

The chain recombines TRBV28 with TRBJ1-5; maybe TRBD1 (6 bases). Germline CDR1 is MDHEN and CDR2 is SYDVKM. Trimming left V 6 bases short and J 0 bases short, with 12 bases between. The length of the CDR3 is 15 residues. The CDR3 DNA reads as TGTGCCAGCAGCACCGACAGGACTAGCAATCAGCCCCAGCATTTT. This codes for CASSTDRTSNQPQHF.

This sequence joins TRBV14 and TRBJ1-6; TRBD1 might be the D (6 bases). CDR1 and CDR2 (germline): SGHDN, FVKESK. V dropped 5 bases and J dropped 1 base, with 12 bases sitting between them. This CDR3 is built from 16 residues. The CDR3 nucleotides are TGTGCCAGCAGCTCTATCGGACAGTCCTATAATTCACCCCTCCACTTT. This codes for CASSSIGQSYNSPLHF.

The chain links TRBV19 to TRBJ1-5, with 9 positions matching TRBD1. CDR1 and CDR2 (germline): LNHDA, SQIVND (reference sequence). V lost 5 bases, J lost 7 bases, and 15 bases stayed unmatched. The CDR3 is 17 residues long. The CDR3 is CASSRDRPGTGNQPQHF. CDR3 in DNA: TGTGCCAGTAGTCGAGACCGTCCCGGGACAGGGAACCAGCCCCAGCATTTT. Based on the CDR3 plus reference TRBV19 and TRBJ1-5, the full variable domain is DGGITQSPKYLFRKEGQNVTLSCEQNLNHDAMYWYRQDPGQGLRLIYYSQIVNDFQKGDIAEGYSVSREKKESFPLTVTSAQKNPTAFYLCASSRDRPGTGNQPQHFGDGTRLSIL.

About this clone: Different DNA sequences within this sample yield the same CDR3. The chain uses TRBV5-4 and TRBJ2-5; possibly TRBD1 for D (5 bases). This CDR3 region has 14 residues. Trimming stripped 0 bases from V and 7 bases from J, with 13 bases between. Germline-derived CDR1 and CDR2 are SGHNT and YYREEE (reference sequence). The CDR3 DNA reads TGTGCCAGCAGCTTGGGTATGACAGTTGGGACCCAGTACTTC. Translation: CASSLGMTVGTQYF. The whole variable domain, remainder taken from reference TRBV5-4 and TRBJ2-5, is ETGVTQSPTHLIKTRGQQVTLRCSSQSGHNTVSWYQQALGQGPQFIFQYYREEENGRGNFPPRFSGLQFPNYSSELNVNALELDDSALYLCASSLGMTVGTQYFGPGTRLLVL.

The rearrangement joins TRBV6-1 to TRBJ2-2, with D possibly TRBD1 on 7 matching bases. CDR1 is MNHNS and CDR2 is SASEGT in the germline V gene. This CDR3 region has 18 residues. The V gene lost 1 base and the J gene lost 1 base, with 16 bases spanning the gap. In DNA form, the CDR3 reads TGTGCCAGCAGTGAAGTTGGAGGGGGCTTAGGGAACACCGGGGAGCTGTTTTTT. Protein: CASSEVGGGLGNTGELFF.

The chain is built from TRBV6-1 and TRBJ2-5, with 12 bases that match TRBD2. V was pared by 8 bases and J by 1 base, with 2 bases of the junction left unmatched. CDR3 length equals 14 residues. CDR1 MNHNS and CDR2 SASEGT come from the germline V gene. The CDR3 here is CASLAGGPQETQYF. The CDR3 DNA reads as TGTGCCAGCCTAGCGGGGGGGCCCCAAGAGACCCAGTACTTC.